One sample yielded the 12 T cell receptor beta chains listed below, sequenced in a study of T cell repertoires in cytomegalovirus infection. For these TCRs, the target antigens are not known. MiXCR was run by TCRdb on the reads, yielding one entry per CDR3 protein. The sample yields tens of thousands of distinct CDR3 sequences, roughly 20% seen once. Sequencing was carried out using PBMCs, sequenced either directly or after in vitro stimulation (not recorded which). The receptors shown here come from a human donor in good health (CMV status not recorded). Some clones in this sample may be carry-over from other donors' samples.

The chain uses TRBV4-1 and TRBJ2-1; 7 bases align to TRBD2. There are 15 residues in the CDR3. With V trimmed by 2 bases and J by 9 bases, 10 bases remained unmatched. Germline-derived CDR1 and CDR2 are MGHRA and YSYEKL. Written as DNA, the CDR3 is TGCGCCAGCAGCCAACCCGGGACTATAAAAAGTGAGCAGTTCTTC. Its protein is CASSQPGTIKSEQFF.

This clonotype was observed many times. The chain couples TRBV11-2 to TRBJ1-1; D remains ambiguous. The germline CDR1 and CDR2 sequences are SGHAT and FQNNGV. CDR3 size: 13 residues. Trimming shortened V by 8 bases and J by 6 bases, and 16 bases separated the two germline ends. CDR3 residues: CASRHGNVAEAFF. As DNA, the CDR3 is TGTGCCAGCCGCCACGGAAATGTGGCTGAAGCTTTCTTT. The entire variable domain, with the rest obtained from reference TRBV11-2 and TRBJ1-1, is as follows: EAGVAQSPRYKIIEKRQSVAFWCNPISGHATLYWYQQILGQGPKLLIQFQNNGVVDDSQLPKDRFSAERLKGVDSTLKIQPAKLEDSAVYLCASRHGNVAEAFFGQGTRLTVV.

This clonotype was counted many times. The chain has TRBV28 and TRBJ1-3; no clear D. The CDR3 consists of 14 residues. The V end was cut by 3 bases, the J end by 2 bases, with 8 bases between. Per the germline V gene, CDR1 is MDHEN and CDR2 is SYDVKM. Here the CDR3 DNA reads TGTGCCAGCAGTTTCCATGGGACTGGAAACACCATATATTTT. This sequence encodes CASSFHGTGNTIYF.

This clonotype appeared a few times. The CDR3 DNA reads as TGTGCCAGCAGCCCTGGGACAGCTGAAGCTTTCTTT. Residues: CASSPGTAEAFF. V and J are TRBV6-2 or TRBV6-3 and TRBJ1-1; 7 bases line up with TRBD1. Per germline, CDR1 MNHEY and CDR2 SVGEGT. Trimming cost V 6 bases and J 6 bases; bases outside gene matches: 4. There are 12 residues in the CDR3.

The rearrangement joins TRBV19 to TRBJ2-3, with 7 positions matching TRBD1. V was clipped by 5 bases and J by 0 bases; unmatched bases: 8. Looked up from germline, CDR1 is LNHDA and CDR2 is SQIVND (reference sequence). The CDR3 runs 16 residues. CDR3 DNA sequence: TGTGCCAGTAGTCTCGGACAGGCGAAGAGCACAGATACGCAGTATTTT. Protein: CASSLGQAKSTDTQYF.

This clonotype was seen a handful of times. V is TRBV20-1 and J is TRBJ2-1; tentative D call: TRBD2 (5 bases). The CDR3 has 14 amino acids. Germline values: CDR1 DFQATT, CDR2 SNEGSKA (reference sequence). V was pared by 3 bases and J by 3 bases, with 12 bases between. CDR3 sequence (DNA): TGCAGTGCTAGTCCAGCACTAGGCTACAATGAGCAGTTCTTC. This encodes CSASPALGYNEQFF.

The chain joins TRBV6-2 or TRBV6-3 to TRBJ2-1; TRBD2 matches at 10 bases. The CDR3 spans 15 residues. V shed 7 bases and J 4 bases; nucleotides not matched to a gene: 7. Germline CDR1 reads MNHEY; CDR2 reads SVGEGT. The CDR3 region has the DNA TGTGCCAGCAACCCACTAGCGGGATTGTACAATGAGCAGTTCTTC. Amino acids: CASNPLAGLYNEQFF.

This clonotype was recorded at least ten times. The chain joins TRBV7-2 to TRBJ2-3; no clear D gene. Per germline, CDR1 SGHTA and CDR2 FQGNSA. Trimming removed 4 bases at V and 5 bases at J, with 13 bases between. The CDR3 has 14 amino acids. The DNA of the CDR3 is TGTGCCAGCAGCTCCCCCTTCCGAGAAGATACGCAGTATTTT. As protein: CASSSPFREDTQYF.

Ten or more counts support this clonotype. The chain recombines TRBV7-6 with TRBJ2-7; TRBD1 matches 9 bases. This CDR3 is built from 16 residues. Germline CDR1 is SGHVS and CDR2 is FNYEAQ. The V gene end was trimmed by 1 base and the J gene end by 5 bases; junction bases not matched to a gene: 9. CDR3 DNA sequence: TGTGCCAGCAGCTTAGGCACAGGGGGCTCGTTCCACGAGCAGTACTTC. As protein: CASSLGTGGSFHEQYF.

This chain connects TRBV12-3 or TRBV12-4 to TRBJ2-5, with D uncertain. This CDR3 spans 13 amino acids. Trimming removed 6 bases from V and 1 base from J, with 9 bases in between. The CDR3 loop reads CASRGQGQETQYF. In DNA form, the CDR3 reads TGTGCCAGCAGGGGCCAAGGCCAAGAGACCCAGTACTTC.

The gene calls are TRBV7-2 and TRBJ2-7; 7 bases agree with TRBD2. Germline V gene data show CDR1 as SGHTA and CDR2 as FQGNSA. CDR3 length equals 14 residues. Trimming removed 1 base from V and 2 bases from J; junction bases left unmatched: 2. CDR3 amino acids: CASSLVTSAYEQYF. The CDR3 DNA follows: TGTGCCAGCAGCTTAGTCACTAGCGCCTACGAGCAGTACTTC.

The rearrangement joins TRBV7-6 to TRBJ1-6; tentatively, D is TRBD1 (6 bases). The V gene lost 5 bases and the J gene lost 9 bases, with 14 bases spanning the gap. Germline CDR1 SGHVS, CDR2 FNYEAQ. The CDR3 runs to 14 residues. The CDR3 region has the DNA TGTGCCAGCAGCAGACAGGTAGAAGGTTCACCCCTCCACTTT. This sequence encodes CASSRQVEGSPLHF.